The text below deals with one T cell receptor (beta chain). The data belong to a study of blood T cell repertoires in COVID-19. This table comes from immunoSEQ multiplex PCR, and its TCRdb copy is limited to in-frame clones, with some not included. The sample shows about 370,000 clones, around 89% of them seen only once. CDR3 length: 15 residues. Germline V gene lookup returns CDR1 SNHLY and CDR2 FYNNEI. Deletions cut 9 bases from V and 0 bases from J, with 15 bases between. The clonotype was recovered from a woman in her twenties or thirties with COVID-19, enrolled during active disease. The gene calls are TRBV2 and TRBJ2-1; tentatively, D is TRBD2 (5 bases). The material sequenced was peripheral blood. This CDR3 is CASEERTSSYNEQFF. The DNA for the CDR3 is TGTGCCAGTGAGGAGCGCACTAGCTCCTACAATGAGCAGTTCTTC.